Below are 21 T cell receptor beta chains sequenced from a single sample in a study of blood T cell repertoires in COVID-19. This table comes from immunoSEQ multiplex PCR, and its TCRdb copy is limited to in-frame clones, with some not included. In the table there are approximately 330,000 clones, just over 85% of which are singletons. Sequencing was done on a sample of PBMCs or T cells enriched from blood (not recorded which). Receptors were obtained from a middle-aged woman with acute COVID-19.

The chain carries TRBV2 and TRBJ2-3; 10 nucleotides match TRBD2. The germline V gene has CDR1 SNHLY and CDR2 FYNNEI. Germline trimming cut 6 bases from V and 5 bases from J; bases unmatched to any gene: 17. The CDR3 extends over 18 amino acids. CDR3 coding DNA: TGTGCCAGCAGATTATCCCACAGCGGGGGGGCATTTAAAGATACGCAGTATTTT. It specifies CASRLSHSGGAFKDTQYF.

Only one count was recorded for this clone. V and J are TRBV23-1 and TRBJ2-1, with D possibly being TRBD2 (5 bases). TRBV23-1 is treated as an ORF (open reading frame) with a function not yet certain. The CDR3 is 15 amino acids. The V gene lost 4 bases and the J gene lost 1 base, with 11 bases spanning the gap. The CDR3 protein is CASSPRALSYNEQFF. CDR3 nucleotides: TGCGCCAGCAGTCCGAGGGCCCTATCCTACAATGAGCAGTTCTTC.

The CDR3 sequence is CASSLAQAGGLVEQYF. The CDR3 region has the DNA TGTGCCAGCAGCCTCGCCCAAGCGGGGGGCCTTGTCGAGCAGTACTTC. The rearrangement links TRBV3-1 (or the pseudogene TRBV3-2) to TRBJ2-7, with TRBD2 matching over 9 bases. Germline CDR1 LGHDT, CDR2 YNNKEL (reference sequence). This CDR3 has 16 amino acids. V lost 4 bases, J lost 6 bases, and 13 bases stayed unmatched.

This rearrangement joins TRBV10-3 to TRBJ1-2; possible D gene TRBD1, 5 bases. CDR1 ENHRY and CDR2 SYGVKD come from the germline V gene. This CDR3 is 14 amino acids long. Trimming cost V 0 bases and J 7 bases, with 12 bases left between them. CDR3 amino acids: CAISESMEGSGYTF. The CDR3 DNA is TGTGCCATCAGTGAGTCGATGGAGGGGTCTGGCTACACCTTC.

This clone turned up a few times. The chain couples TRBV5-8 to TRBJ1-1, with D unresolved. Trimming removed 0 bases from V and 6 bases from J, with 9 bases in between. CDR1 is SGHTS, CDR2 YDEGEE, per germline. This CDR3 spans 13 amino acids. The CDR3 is CASSLGAFSEAFF. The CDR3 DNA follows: TGTGCCAGCAGCTTGGGAGCTTTCTCTGAAGCTTTCTTT.

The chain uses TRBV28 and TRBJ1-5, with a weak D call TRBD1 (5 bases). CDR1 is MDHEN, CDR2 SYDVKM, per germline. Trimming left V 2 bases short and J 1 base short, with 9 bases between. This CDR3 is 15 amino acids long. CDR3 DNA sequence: TGTGCCAGCAGTTTAGCGGGGGAAAGCAATCAGCCCCAGCATTTT. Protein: CASSLAGESNQPQHF.

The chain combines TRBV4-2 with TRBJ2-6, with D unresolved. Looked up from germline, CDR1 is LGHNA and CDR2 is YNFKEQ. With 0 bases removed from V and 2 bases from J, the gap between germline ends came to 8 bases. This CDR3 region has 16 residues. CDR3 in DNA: TGTGCCAGCAGCCAAGATTTACGGGCTGGGGCCAACGTCCTGACTTTC. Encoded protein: CASSQDLRAGANVLTF.

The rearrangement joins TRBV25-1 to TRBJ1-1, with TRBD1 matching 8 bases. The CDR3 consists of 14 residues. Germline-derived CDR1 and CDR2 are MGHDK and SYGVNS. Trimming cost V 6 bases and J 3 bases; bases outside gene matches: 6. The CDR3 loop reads CASRKTGEDTEAFF. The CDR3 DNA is TGTGCCAGCAGAAAGACAGGGGAAGACACTGAAGCTTTCTTT.

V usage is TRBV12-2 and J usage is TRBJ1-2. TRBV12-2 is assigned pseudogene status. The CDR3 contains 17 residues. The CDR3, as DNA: TGTGCAAGTCGCCCGGGATGGAAAAACCCTTTTAACTATGGCTACACCTTC. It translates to CASRPGWKNPFNYGYTF.

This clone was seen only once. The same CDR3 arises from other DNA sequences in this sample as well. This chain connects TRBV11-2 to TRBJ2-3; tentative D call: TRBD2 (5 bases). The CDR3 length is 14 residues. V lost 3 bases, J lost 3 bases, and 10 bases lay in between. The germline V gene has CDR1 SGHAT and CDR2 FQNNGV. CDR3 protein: CASSFGRGTDTQYF. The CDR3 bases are TGTGCCAGCAGCTTTGGGAGAGGGACAGATACGCAGTATTTT.

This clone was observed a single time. CDR3 nucleotide sequence: TGCGCCAGCAGTATGAGCGGGTCCTTAGAAAGTACGCAGTATTTT. It translates to CASSMSGSLESTQYF. The chain combines TRBV10-1 with TRBJ2-3; a weak D match, TRBD2 (6 bases). The germline V gene encodes CDR1 WNHNN and CDR2 SYGVQD (reference sequence). This CDR3 is 15 amino acids long. The V end lost 5 bases, the J end lost 8 bases, and 20 bases lay between the germline ends.

The CDR3 protein is CASSLLMAYEQYF. As DNA, the CDR3 is TGTGCCAGCAGTCTACTCATGGCCTACGAGCAGTACTTC. V gene TRBV28 combines with J gene TRBJ2-7, with D unresolved. The V gene lost 5 bases and the J gene lost 2 bases, with 10 bases spanning the gap. There are 13 residues in the CDR3. Germline-derived CDR1 and CDR2 are MDHEN and SYDVKM.

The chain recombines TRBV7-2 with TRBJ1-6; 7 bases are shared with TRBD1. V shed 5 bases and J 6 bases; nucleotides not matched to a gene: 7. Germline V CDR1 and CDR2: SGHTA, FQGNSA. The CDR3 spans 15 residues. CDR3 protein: CASSQGGTANSPLHF. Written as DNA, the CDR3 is TGTGCCAGCAGCCAGGGTGGGACAGCTAATTCACCCCTCCACTTT. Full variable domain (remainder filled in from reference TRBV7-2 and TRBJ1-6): GAGVSQSPSNKVTEKGKDVELRCDPISGHTALYWYRQSLGQGLEFLIYFQGNSAPDKSGLPSDRFSAERTGGSVSTLTIQRTQQEDSAVYLCASSQGGTANSPLHFGNGTRLTVT.

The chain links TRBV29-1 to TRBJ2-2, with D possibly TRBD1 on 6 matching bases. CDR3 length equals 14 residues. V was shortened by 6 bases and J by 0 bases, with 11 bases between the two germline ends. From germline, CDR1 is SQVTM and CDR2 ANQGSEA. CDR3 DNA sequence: TGCAGCGTGAGAGGGGGTCCGAACACCGGGGAGCTGTTTTTT. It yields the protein CSVRGGPNTGELFF.

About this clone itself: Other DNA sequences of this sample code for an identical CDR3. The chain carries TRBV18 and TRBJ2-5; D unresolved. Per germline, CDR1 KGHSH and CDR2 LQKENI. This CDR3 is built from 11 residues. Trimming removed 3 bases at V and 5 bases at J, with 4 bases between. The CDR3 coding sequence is TGTGCCAGCTCACCTCAGGAGACCCAGTACTTC. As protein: CASSPQETQYF.

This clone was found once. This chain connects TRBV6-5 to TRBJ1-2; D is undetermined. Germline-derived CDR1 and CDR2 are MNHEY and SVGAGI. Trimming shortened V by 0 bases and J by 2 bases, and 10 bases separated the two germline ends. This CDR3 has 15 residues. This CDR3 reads CASSYSGSLNYGYTF. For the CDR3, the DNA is TGTGCCAGCAGTTACTCGGGGAGTTTAAACTATGGCTACACCTTC.

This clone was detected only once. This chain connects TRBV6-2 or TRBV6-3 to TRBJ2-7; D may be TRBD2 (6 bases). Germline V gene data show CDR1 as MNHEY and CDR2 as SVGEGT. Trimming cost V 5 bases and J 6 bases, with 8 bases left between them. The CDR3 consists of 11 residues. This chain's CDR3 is CASSIAAEQYF. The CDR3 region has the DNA TGTGCCAGCAGTATAGCGGCCGAGCAGTACTTC.

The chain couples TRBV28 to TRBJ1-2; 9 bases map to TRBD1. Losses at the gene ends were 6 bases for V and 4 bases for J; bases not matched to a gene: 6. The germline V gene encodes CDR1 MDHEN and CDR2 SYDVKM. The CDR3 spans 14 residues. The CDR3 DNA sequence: TGTGCCAGCAGGATGGGACAGGGAAGCTATGGCTACACCTTC. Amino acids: CASRMGQGSYGYTF.

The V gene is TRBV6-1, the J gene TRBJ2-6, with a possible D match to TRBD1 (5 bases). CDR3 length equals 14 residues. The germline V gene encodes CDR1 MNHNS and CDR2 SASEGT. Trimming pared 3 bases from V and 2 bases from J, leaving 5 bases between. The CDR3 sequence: CASSEGPGANVLTF. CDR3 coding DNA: TGTGCCAGCAGTGAGGGGCCTGGGGCCAACGTCCTGACTTTC.

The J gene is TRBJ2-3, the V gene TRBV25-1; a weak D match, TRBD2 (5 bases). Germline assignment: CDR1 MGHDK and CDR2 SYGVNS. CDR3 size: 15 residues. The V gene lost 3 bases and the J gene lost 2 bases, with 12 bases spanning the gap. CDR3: CASSDSETLTDTQYF. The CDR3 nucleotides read TGTGCCAGCAGTGATAGCGAGACTCTCACAGATACGCAGTATTTT. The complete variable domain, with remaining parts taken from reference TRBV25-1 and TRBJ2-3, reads EADIYQTPRYLVIGTGKKITLECSQTMGHDKMYWYQQDPGMELHLIHYSYGVNSTEKGDLSSESTVSRIRTEHFPLTLESARPSHTSQYLCASSDSETLTDTQYFGPGTRLTVL.

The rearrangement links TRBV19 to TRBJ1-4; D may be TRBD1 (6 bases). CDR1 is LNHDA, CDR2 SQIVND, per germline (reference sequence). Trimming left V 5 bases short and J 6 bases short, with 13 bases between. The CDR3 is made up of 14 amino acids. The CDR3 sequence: CASSPYRDYEKLFF. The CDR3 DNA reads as TGTGCCAGTAGTCCCTACAGGGATTATGAAAAACTGTTTTTT.